The sequence of this T cell receptor (beta chain) was determined in a study of blood T cell repertoires in COVID-19. Authors' analysis steps: Using reference gene primer amplification, nucleated cell counts were estimated. The repertoire was sequenced with immunoSEQ multiplex PCR; TCRdb's copy has only in-frame clones and lacks some. V, J and clone size were drawn from that table, and D and trimming were deduced from the DNA. Of approximately 290,000 clones listed, about 85% were seen once; the top ten hold about 0.9%. The receptor was isolated from a human donor with COVID-19, enrolled during active disease. The donor label of this sample is uncertain. The sequencing input was peripheral blood.

CDR3: CAISESVAADNNEQFF. DNA of the CDR3: TGTGCCATCAGTGAGTCGGTAGCGGCAGACAACAATGAGCAGTTCTTC. This sequence joins TRBV10-3 and TRBJ2-1; maybe TRBD2 (6 bases). CDR1 is ENHRY, CDR2 SYGVKD, per germline. V was shortened by 0 bases and J by 5 bases, with 14 bases between the two germline ends. The CDR3 has 16 amino acids.